Each of the 31 T cell receptor beta chains below was sequenced from the same sample in a study of blood T cell repertoires in COVID-19. Only in-frame clones appear in the TCRdb table, and some are missing; sequencing was by immunoSEQ multiplex PCR. The repertoire includes about 210,000 clones, 80% of them detected once, and 7.2% sits in the top ten. Specimen: peripheral blood. Every receptor here comes from a woman in her 70s with acute or convalescent COVID-19.

The V call is TRBV9, the J call TRBJ2-1, with D possibly being TRBD2 (6 bases). This CDR3 region has 13 residues. From germline, CDR1 is SGDLS and CDR2 YYNGEE. The V end lost 0 bases, the J end lost 6 bases, and 7 bases lay between the germline ends. This CDR3 is CASSVGDSNEQFF. The CDR3, as DNA: TGTGCCAGCAGCGTAGGGGACTCCAATGAGCAGTTCTTC.

This rearrangement joins TRBV6-2 or TRBV6-3 to TRBJ2-3; 11 positions match TRBD2. Germline V gene data show CDR1 as MNHEY and CDR2 as SVGEGT. J gave up 2 bases and V 1 base, and 5 bases lay outside the gene matches. CDR3 length: 17 residues. CDR3 coding DNA: TGTGCCAGCAGTTACTGGGCTAGCGGGGGGTACACAGATACGCAGTATTTT. The encoded protein is CASSYWASGGYTDTQYF.

This rearrangement joins TRBV5-1 to TRBJ2-5; D not resolved. The CDR3 is made up of 13 amino acids. The V gene's germline CDR1 is SGHRS and CDR2 YFSETQ. V lost 2 bases to trimming and J lost 2 bases, with 7 bases between them. CDR3 sequence (DNA): TGCGCCAGCAGCTTCACAACGCAAGAGACCCAGTACTTC. This translates into CASSFTTQETQYF.

The count of this clone is one. The chain links TRBV7-2 to TRBJ2-7, with 10 bases lining up with TRBD2. The junction had 8 bases not matched to a gene; V was cut back by 5 bases and J by 4 bases. The germline V gene has CDR1 SGHTA and CDR2 FQGNSA. The CDR3 has 15 amino acids. The CDR3 loop is CASSPSGGARYEQYF. The CDR3 DNA is TGTGCCAGCAGCCCAAGCGGGGGGGCCCGGTACGAGCAGTACTTC.

This clone was seen only once. The rearrangement uses TRBV5-6 and TRBJ1-1; maybe TRBD1 (6 bases). Deletions cut 5 bases from V and 4 bases from J, with 18 bases between. Germline V CDR1 and CDR2: SGHDT, YYEEEE. This CDR3 comprises 15 residues. CDR3 in DNA: TGTGCCAGCAGATTGACAGGACACGATGGCACTGAAGCTTTCTTT. It translates to CASRLTGHDGTEAFF.

For the CDR3, the DNA is TGTGCCAGCAGTCCCGGAAGGGGGGGTCGCGGGAACACTGAAGCTTTCTTT. Translation gives CASSPGRGGRGNTEAFF. The chain has TRBV9 and TRBJ1-1; TRBD1 is a possible D gene (6 bases). Germline assignment: CDR1 SGDLS and CDR2 YYNGEE. V was trimmed by 5 bases and J by 1 base, leaving 21 bases between them. CDR3 size: 17 residues.

This sequence joins TRBV7-6 and TRBJ2-5; TRBD2 matches at 8 bases. In germline, CDR1 is SGHVS, CDR2 FNYEAQ. The trim removed 0 bases at V and 2 bases at J, leaving 2 bases unmatched. The CDR3 has 15 residues. Here the CDR3 DNA reads TGTGCCAGCAGCTTAGCCAGCGGGAGACAAGAGACCCAGTACTTC. Its protein product is CASSLASGRQETQYF.

The V and J genes are TRBV11-2 and TRBJ1-1; no firm D call. This CDR3 contains 14 residues. Trimming stripped 3 bases from V and 6 bases from J, with 14 bases between. Per germline, CDR1 SGHAT and CDR2 FQNNGV. This CDR3 reads CASSLTGELAEAFF. CDR3 in DNA: TGTGCCAGCAGCTTGACGGGTGAACTCGCTGAAGCTTTCTTT.

A remark on this clone: This may stem from a read error, because a much larger clone lies one nucleotide away. Additional DNA sequences in this sample encode the identical CDR3. The rearrangement links TRBV5-4 to TRBJ2-3, with a weak D call TRBD2 (5 bases). This CDR3 spans 12 amino acids. CDR1 and CDR2 from the germline V gene are SGHNT and YYREEE (reference sequence). V shed 2 bases and J shed 4 bases, with 5 bases lying between them. In DNA form, the CDR3 reads TGTGCCAGCAGCTTAGCGGCAGATACGCAGTATTTT. This gives the protein CASSLAADTQYF.

The chain carries TRBV27 and TRBJ2-2, with D perhaps matching TRBD1 (6 bases). There are 15 residues in the CDR3. CDR1 MNHEY and CDR2 SMNVEV come from the germline V gene (reference sequence). Trimming took 3 bases from V and 2 from J, leaving 10 bases between them. The CDR3 spells CASSFRGRNTGELFF. The CDR3 nucleotides are TGTGCCAGCAGTTTCAGGGGCCGTAACACCGGGGAGCTGTTTTTT.

This clone has a single count. The V gene is TRBV7-2, the J gene TRBJ2-3, with 8 bases that match TRBD2. The germline V gene has CDR1 SGHTA and CDR2 FQGNSA. The CDR3 runs to 16 residues. V lost 6 bases, J lost 1 base, and 9 bases stayed unmatched. Here the CDR3 reads CASRPSLGLGTDTQYF. Here the CDR3 DNA reads TGTGCCAGCAGGCCTTCCCTGGGACTAGGCACAGATACGCAGTATTTT.

The chain couples TRBV6-2 or TRBV6-3 to TRBJ2-3; 9 nucleotides agree with TRBD2. The germline V gene has CDR1 MNHEY and CDR2 SVGEGT. The CDR3 contains 18 residues. V lost 2 bases to trimming and J lost 0 bases; unmatched junction nucleotides: 9. Here the CDR3 DNA reads TGTGCCAGCAGTTACCCCCGCGGGGGGGAGACTAGCACAGATACGCAGTATTTT. Protein: CASSYPRGGETSTDTQYF.

The chain uses TRBV5-1 and TRBJ2-5; TRBD1 aligns across 8 bases. Germline V gives CDR1 SGHRS, CDR2 YFSETQ. Losses at the gene ends were 4 bases for V and 4 bases for J; bases not matched to a gene: 9. This CDR3 comprises 15 residues. CDR3 protein: CASSIQTGGSETQYF. The CDR3 DNA reads as TGCGCCAGCAGCATTCAAACAGGGGGATCAGAGACCCAGTACTTC.

The rearrangement links TRBV5-8 to TRBJ1-1, with 8 positions matching TRBD1. CDR1 and CDR2 (germline): SGHTS, YDEGEE. J was trimmed by 5 bases and V by 2 bases; bases with no gene match: 5. CDR3 length: 14 residues. The CDR3 DNA reads as TGTGCCAGCAGCTTACAGGGGGGGACGACTGAAGCTTTCTTT. It translates to CASSLQGGTTEAFF.

The chain recombines TRBV5-1 with TRBJ2-7; TRBD1 matches at 7 bases. The germline V gene encodes CDR1 SGHRS and CDR2 YFSETQ. V shed 2 bases, J shed 1 base, and the junction held 15 bases outside the gene matches. The CDR3 sequence is 18 residues long. The CDR3 DNA sequence: TGCGCCAGCAGCTTACAAGACCCGACAGGGAGTAGGTCCTACGAGCAGTACTTC. It codes for CASSLQDPTGSRSYEQYF.

This clone was counted at least ten times. In nucleotides, the CDR3 is TGTGCCAGTAGTATAGATGGGAGCTCCTATAATTCACCCCTCCACTTT. Translating it yields CASSIDGSSYNSPLHF. The genes are TRBV19 and TRBJ1-6, with D unresolved. The CDR3 sequence is 16 residues long. Per germline, CDR1 LNHDA and CDR2 SQIVND (reference sequence). V lost 0 bases to trimming and J lost 0 bases, with 6 bases between them.

V is TRBV19 and J is TRBJ1-5; a possible D gene is TRBD1 (5 bases). Germline lookup yields CDR1 LNHDA and CDR2 SQIVND (reference sequence). The CDR3 spans 13 residues. With 3 bases removed from V and 6 bases from J, the gap between germline ends came to 9 bases. CDR3 amino acids: CASSMQGSQPQHF. CDR3 nucleotides: TGTGCCAGTAGTATGCAGGGAAGTCAGCCCCAGCATTTT.

The chain has TRBV18 and TRBJ2-3; TRBD2 matches 16 bases. Germline CDR1 is KGHSH and CDR2 is LQKENI. There are 21 residues in the CDR3. V was clipped by 1 base and J by 4 bases; unmatched bases: 14. Written as DNA, the CDR3 is TGTGCCAGCTCACCACGAGAGGAAGGGACTAGCGGGGGGGCCCCCCCAGATACGCAGTATTTT. Its translation is CASSPREEGTSGGAPPDTQYF.

The chain joins TRBV4-1 to TRBJ2-3, with 7 bases lining up with TRBD1. Germline trimming cut 1 base from V and 4 bases from J; bases unmatched to any gene: 5. Per germline, CDR1 MGHRA and CDR2 YSYEKL. The CDR3 has 15 residues. This CDR3 reads CASSQGAGQADTQYF. Written as DNA, the CDR3 is TGCGCCAGCAGCCAAGGAGCTGGACAGGCAGATACGCAGTATTTT.

This chain connects TRBV11-2 to TRBJ2-7; D perhaps matches TRBD1 (5 bases). There are 14 residues in the CDR3. Looked up from germline, CDR1 is SGHAT and CDR2 is FQNNGV. V dropped 5 bases and J dropped 4 bases, with 15 bases sitting between them. CDR3 nucleotides: TGTGCCAGCAGCCCGCCAAGACAGTCGTACGAGCAGTACTTC. Residues: CASSPPRQSYEQYF.

Only one count was recorded for this clone. The chain links TRBV7-8 to TRBJ2-2; D possibly corresponds to TRBD1 (6 bases). Trimming removed 5 bases at V and 0 bases at J, with 13 bases between. The CDR3 runs to 16 residues. CDR1 SGHVS and CDR2 FQNEAQ come from the germline V gene. Here the CDR3 DNA reads TGTGCCAGCAGCCCTAGTGGGACACCGAACACCGGGGAGCTGTTTTTT. This encodes CASSPSGTPNTGELFF.

J is TRBJ2-5 and V is TRBV2; D gene unclear. This CDR3 spans 13 amino acids. Trimming left V 5 bases short and J 3 bases short, with 10 bases between. Germline lookup yields CDR1 SNHLY and CDR2 FYNNEI. The CDR3 sequence is CASSLNLEETQYF. Written as DNA, the CDR3 is TGTGCCAGCAGTTTAAATTTAGAAGAGACCCAGTACTTC.

At least ten counts were recorded for this clone. This sequence joins TRBV4-2 and TRBJ1-5; D is unclear. The germline V and J ends were trimmed by 6 bases and 8 bases, with 20 bases remaining between them. CDR3 length: 15 amino acids. CDR1 is LGHNA, CDR2 YNFKEQ, per germline. CDR3 DNA: TGTGCCAGCAGTTCTTCTCCCCGCGGGGAGGAGCCCCAGCATTTT. This codes for CASSSSPRGEEPQHF.

The chain recombines TRBV2 with TRBJ2-1, with 10 bases fitting TRBD2. Germline V gene lookup returns CDR1 SNHLY and CDR2 FYNNEI. V shed 7 bases, J shed 6 bases, and the junction held 12 bases outside the gene matches. This CDR3 comprises 16 residues. The CDR3 coding sequence is TGTGCCAGCACCGGACCAGCGGGGGGGCCTGGCAATGAGCAGTTCTTC. Amino acid sequence: CASTGPAGGPGNEQFF.

J is TRBJ2-1 and V is TRBV11-3; no definite D call. Germline V gene sequence: CDR1 SGHNT, CDR2 YENEEA. V lost 1 base to trimming and J lost 6 bases, with 7 bases between them. The CDR3 contains 13 residues. CDR3 in amino acids: CASSLGPSNEQFF. The CDR3 DNA reads TGTGCCAGCAGCTTAGGGCCTTCCAATGAGCAGTTCTTC.

CDR3 sequence (DNA): TGTGCCACCAGCGGCGATGGAGAATTGCAGTTCTTC. Residues: CATSGDGELQFF. The chain links TRBV15 to TRBJ2-1, with D hard to call. Germline V lookup: CDR1 LNHNV, CDR2 YYDKDF (reference sequence). V was cut by 5 bases and J by 12 bases, with 14 bases left in between. The CDR3 length is 12 residues.

V is TRBV6-5 and J is TRBJ2-1; perhaps TRBD2 as D (5 bases). Trimming took off 3 bases at V and 15 bases at J, with 27 bases between the two ends. The germline V gene encodes CDR1 MNHEY and CDR2 SVGAGI. The CDR3 length is 16 residues. The CDR3 sequence is CASSYELNLGLGEVFF. The CDR3 bases are TGTGCCAGCAGTTATGAACTAAATTTAGGTCTCGGGGAAGTGTTCTTC.

The chain employs TRBV2 and TRBJ2-7, with 7 bases lining up with TRBD1. With 10 bases clipped from V and 2 bases from J, the junction kept 5 bases outside the gene matches. CDR3 length: 12 amino acids. Germline assignment: CDR1 SNHLY and CDR2 FYNNEI. The CDR3 bases are TGTGCCACCTCGGGACAGACCTACGAGCAGTACGTC. It translates to CATSGQTYEQYV.

The chain employs TRBV7-8 and TRBJ2-7; maybe TRBD1 (6 bases). Trimming pared 5 bases from V and 0 bases from J, leaving 14 bases between. Looked up from germline, CDR1 is SGHVS and CDR2 is FQNEAQ. The CDR3 runs to 15 residues. The CDR3 is CASSPAQGSSYEQYF. CDR3 nucleotides: TGTGCCAGCAGCCCCGCACAGGGTAGCTCCTACGAGCAGTACTTC.

This clone occurred a few times. CDR3 nucleotide sequence: TGTGCCAGCAGCTGGGGACTAGCGGGGAGGGTAGATACGCAGTATTTT. Protein sequence: CASSWGLAGRVDTQYF. This chain links TRBV5-4 with TRBJ2-3; TRBD2 agrees at 13 bases. The CDR3 totals 16 residues. Germline CDR1 reads SGHNT; CDR2 reads YYREEE (reference sequence). Trimming took 3 bases from V and 5 from J; bases not matched to a gene: 6.

The V gene is TRBV30, the J gene TRBJ1-6, with 11 positions matching TRBD1. Germline lookup yields CDR1 GTSNPN and CDR2 SVGIG (reference sequence). V lost 1 base and J lost 10; bases outside the gene matches: 3. This CDR3 contains 14 residues. As DNA, the CDR3 is TGTGCCTGGAGTGCTGGGACAGGGGGGTCACCCCTCCACTTT. Amino acid sequence: CAWSAGTGGSPLHF.